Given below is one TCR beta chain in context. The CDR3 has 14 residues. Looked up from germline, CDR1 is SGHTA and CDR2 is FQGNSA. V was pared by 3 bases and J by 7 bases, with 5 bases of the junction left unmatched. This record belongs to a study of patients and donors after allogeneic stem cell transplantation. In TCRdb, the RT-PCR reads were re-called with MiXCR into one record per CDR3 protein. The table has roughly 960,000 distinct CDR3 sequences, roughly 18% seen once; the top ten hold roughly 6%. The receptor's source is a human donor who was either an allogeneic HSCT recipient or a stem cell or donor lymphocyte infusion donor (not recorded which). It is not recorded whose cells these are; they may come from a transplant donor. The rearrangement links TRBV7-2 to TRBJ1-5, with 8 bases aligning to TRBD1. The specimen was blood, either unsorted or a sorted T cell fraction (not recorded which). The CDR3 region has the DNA TGTGCCAGCAGCTTCAAAAACAGGGGGCAGCCCCAGCATTTT. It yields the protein CASSFKNRGQPQHF. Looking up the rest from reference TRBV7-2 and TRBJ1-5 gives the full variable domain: GAGVSQSPSNKVTEKGKDVELRCDPISGHTALYWYRQSLGQGLEFLIYFQGNSAPDKSGLPSDRFSAERTGGSVSTLTIQRTQQEDSAVYLCASSFKNRGQPQHFGDGTRLSIL.